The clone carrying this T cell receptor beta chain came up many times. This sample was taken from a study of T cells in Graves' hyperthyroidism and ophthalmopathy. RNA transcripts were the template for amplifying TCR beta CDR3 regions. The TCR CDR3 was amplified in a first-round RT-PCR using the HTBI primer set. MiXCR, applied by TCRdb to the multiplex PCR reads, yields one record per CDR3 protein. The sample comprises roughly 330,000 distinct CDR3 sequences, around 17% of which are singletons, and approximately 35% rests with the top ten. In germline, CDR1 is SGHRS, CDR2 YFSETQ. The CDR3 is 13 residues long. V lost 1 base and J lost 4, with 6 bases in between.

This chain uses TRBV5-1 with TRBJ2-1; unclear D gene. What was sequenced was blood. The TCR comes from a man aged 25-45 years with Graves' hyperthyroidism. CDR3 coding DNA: TGCGCCAGCAGCTTGCGGGCGTACAATGAGCAGTTCTTC. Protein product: CASSLRAYNEQFF.